This entry describes one T cell receptor (beta chain). What it recognizes is unknown. Selection for sequencing was limited to patients who had shown CD8+CD57+ cell expansion by flow cytometry. The enrolled patients all had severe acquired aplastic anemia. The blood sampling took place in patients who had so far received no therapy. CD8+CD57+ cells were bead-enriched, giving a mean 1.6 ug DNA. Template material for TCR beta VDJ and CDR3 profiling consisted of genomic DNA. One entry per CDR3 protein, called by TCRdb with MiXCR from the reads. This sample has almost 20,000 distinct CDR3 sequences, with approximately 37% found just once. J gave up 4 bases and V 5 bases, and 3 bases lay outside the gene matches. The CDR3 loop spans 14 amino acids. Germline CDR1 is MNHEY and CDR2 is SVGAGI. This sample was included in a study of CD8+CD57+ T cells in acquired aplastic anemia. General study results and limits: Overlapping CD8+ CDR3 repertoires of patients and controls contained about 27 shared sequences. Lower repertoire diversity than in total CD4+ and CD8+ pools was seen for CD8+CD57+ cells in patients.

This receptor was identified in a human donor with aplastic anemia. Sequences were obtained from CD8+CD57+ T cells sorted from PBMCs. Subset indicated: bead-enriched CD8+CD57+ effector memory T cells from SAA patients. The genes are TRBV6-5 and TRBJ2-3; 10 bases match TRBD2. CDR3 protein: CASSRAGGPDTQYF. The CDR3 DNA follows: TGTGCCAGCAGTCGAGCGGGAGGGCCAGATACGCAGTATTTT.